Shown below are 7 T cell receptor beta chains from a single sample sequenced in a study of T cells in Graves' hyperthyroidism and ophthalmopathy. Regions amplified from RNA transcripts were the TCR beta CDR3 regions. RT-PCR in the first round (using the HTBI primer set) targeted the TCR CDR3. MiXCR, applied by TCRdb to the multiplex PCR reads, yields one record per CDR3 protein. The sample contains over 300,000 distinct CDR3 sequences, about 15% of which appear only once. Sequencing was performed on blood. These receptors were collected from a woman aged 55-70 years with Graves' hyperthyroidism.

This clonotype turned up a few times. The genes are TRBV14 and TRBJ1-3; D is possibly TRBD1 (6 bases). Trimming removed 5 bases at V and 0 bases at J, with 11 bases between. The CDR3 runs to 15 residues. In germline, CDR1 is SGHDN, CDR2 FVKESK. Written as DNA, the CDR3 is TGTGCCAGCAGCGCGACAGGTAGCTCTGGAAACACCATATATTTT. Residues: CASSATGSSGNTIYF.

The sample holds many counts of this clonotype. CDR3 region: CSAIAGFTYNEQFF. The CDR3 DNA reads as TGCAGTGCTATAGCGGGATTCACCTACAATGAGCAGTTCTTC. This chain uses TRBV20-1 with TRBJ2-1; 8 bases are a match to TRBD2. Germline V gene data show CDR1 as DFQATT and CDR2 as SNEGSKA (reference sequence). V lost 4 bases, J lost 2 bases, and 4 bases stayed unmatched. The CDR3 is 14 residues long.

V and J are TRBV4-1 and TRBJ1-5; the match to TRBD1 covers 7 bases. Germline assignment: CDR1 MGHRA and CDR2 YSYEKL. This CDR3 spans 16 amino acids. Trimming took 4 bases from V and 0 from J; bases not matched to a gene: 6. CDR3 in amino acids: CASSLQGGFSNQPQHF. The CDR3 bases are TGCGCCAGCAGCCTCCAGGGGGGTTTTAGCAATCAGCCCCAGCATTTT.

This clonotype was detected a few times. The J gene is TRBJ1-2, the V gene TRBV27; tentative D call: TRBD1 (6 bases). Trimming shortened V by 11 bases and J by 2 bases, and 12 bases separated the two germline ends. The CDR3 has 12 amino acids. Germline-derived CDR1 and CDR2 are MNHEY and SMNVEV (reference sequence). This CDR3 reads CACGRGNYGYTF. CDR3 bases: TGTGCCTGCGGGAGGGGGAACTATGGCTACACCTTC.

This clonotype occurred many times. The rearrangement joins TRBV3-1 to TRBJ2-7, with 8 bases matching TRBD1. Germline CDR1 and CDR2: LGHDT and YNNKEL (reference sequence). The V gene end was trimmed by 6 bases and the J gene end by 5 bases; junction bases not matched to a gene: 6. The CDR3 loop spans 13 amino acids. CDR3 loop: CASRRQGFDEQYF. In DNA, the CDR3 is TGTGCCAGCAGGCGACAGGGGTTCGACGAGCAGTACTTC.

This chain uses TRBV20-1 with TRBJ1-4, with D possibly matching TRBD1 (6 bases). This CDR3 has 13 amino acids. V was shortened by 1 base and J by 6 bases, with 9 bases between the two germline ends. Looked up from germline, CDR1 is DFQATT and CDR2 is SNEGSKA (reference sequence). The CDR3, as DNA: TGCAGTGCTAGAGTGAACAGGGATGAAAAACTGTTTTTT. It encodes CSARVNRDEKLFF.

This clonotype has ten or more counts. The rearrangement joins TRBV18 to TRBJ2-1; D tentatively reads TRBD1 or TRBD2 (6 bases each). CDR3 length: 16 amino acids. Trimming removed 1 base from V and 7 bases from J, with 17 bases in between. CDR1 is KGHSH, CDR2 LQKENI, per germline. CDR3: CASSPLIQGTGNEQFF. The DNA for the CDR3 is TGTGCCAGCTCACCACTCATTCAGGGGACTGGGAATGAGCAGTTCTTC.